These 26 T cell receptor beta chains were all obtained from the same sample, sequenced in a study of T cell responses to AZD1222 COVID-19 vaccine. The repertoire was sequenced with immunoSEQ multiplex PCR; TCRdb's copy has only in-frame clones and lacks some. Among roughly 170,000 clones listed, 91% were seen once. Sequenced here: peripheral blood, sampled on day 0 of AZD1222 vaccination. Receptors were obtained from an adult in good health.

This chain links TRBV29-1 with TRBJ2-2; no definite D call. This CDR3 contains 13 residues. V was trimmed by 6 bases and J by 0 bases, leaving 8 bases between them. Germline V lookup: CDR1 SQVTM, CDR2 ANQGSEA. CDR3 region: CSVLRPNTGELFF. The DNA of the CDR3 is TGCAGCGTCCTTCGGCCGAACACCGGGGAGCTGTTTTTT.

Only one count was recorded for this clone. V is TRBV20-1 and J is TRBJ2-5, with a possible D match to TRBD1 (5 bases). V was shortened by 6 bases and J by 3 bases, with 8 bases between the two germline ends. This CDR3 has 11 amino acids. Germline-derived CDR1 and CDR2 are DFQATT and SNEGSKA (reference sequence). This CDR3 is CSAYRKETQYF. CDR3 bases: TGCAGTGCCTACAGGAAAGAGACCCAGTACTTC.

The chain joins TRBV19 to TRBJ1-6; D remains ambiguous. V lost 5 bases and J 6 bases, leaving 8 bases between the germline ends. Germline CDR1 reads LNHDA; CDR2 reads SQIVND (reference sequence). The CDR3 is 13 residues long. The DNA for the CDR3 is TGTGCCAGTAGTTACCAGCTTAATTCACCCCTCCACTTT. Its translation is CASSYQLNSPLHF.

The chain employs TRBV19 and TRBJ1-3; D unclear. This CDR3 region has 15 residues. The ends were cut back, 4 bases at V and 3 bases at J, with 13 bases in the middle. Germline V gives CDR1 LNHDA, CDR2 SQIVND (reference sequence). CDR3 DNA sequence: TGTGCCAGTAGTACCTCCATGGGGATTGGAAACACCATATATTTT. It codes for CASSTSMGIGNTIYF.

This sequence joins TRBV7-9 and TRBJ2-7; 11 bases line up with TRBD1. CDR3 length: 16 amino acids. The germline V gene has CDR1 SEHNR and CDR2 FQNEAQ (reference sequence). V gave up 4 bases and J gave up 3 bases; unmatched junction bases: 8. CDR3 region: CASSSWTGGAYYEQYF. In nucleotides, the CDR3 is TGTGCCAGCAGCTCATGGACAGGGGGCGCGTACTACGAGCAGTACTTC.

In its sample, this clone was seen once. DNA of the CDR3: TGTGCCAGCAGCCTTGGGCCGATCAATCAGCCCCAGCATTTT. Translation: CASSLGPINQPQHF. V usage is TRBV9 and J usage is TRBJ1-5, with D unclear. Germline assignment: CDR1 SGDLS and CDR2 YYNGEE. The CDR3 length is 14 residues. V lost 4 bases and J 3 bases, leaving 11 bases between the germline ends.

This rearrangement joins TRBV3-1 (or the pseudogene TRBV3-2) to TRBJ2-2, with D perhaps matching TRBD1 (6 bases). The ends were cut back, 4 bases at V and 4 bases at J, with 10 bases in the middle. The CDR3 loop spans 14 amino acids. Per the germline V gene, CDR1 is LGHDT and CDR2 is YNNKEL (reference sequence). The DNA for the CDR3 is TGTGCCAGCAGCCCCTGGACAGCCACCGGGGAGCTGTTTTTT. It is translated as CASSPWTATGELFF.

In the case of this clone: The junction departs from the called germline gene at one end, perhaps through a read error. The V call is TRBV30, the J call TRBJ1-6; no definite D call. Germline CDR1 and CDR2: GTSNPN and SVGIG (reference sequence). The CDR3 has 14 residues. CDR3 DNA: TGTGCCTGGAGTGTCCAAAGGTATAACTCACCCCTCCACTTT. Translating it yields CAWSVQRYNSPLHF.

This chain uses TRBV19 with TRBJ2-5; D is ambiguous. Germline V gene data show CDR1 as LNHDA and CDR2 as SQIVND (reference sequence). V dropped 3 bases and J dropped 3 bases, with 8 bases sitting between them. The CDR3 has 13 residues. The CDR3 region has the DNA TGTGCCAGTAGTATTGGCCGGGAAGAGACCCAGTACTTC. This sequence encodes CASSIGREETQYF.

V usage is TRBV10-3 and J usage is TRBJ1-5; 9 nucleotides line up with TRBD1. The junction had 1 base not matched to a gene; V was cut back by 0 bases and J by 4 bases. The CDR3 totals 15 residues. The germline CDR1 and CDR2 sequences are ENHRY and SYGVKD. The CDR3 DNA reads TGTGCCATCAGTGAGTCGACAGGGGGGAATCAGCCCCAGCATTTT. It codes for CAISESTGGNQPQHF.

This chain's CDR3 is CASSFNSATNEKLFF. Written as DNA, the CDR3 is TGTGCCAGCAGTTTCAATTCAGCAACTAATGAAAAACTGTTTTTT. J is TRBJ1-4 and V is TRBV28; D gene ambiguous. Trimming removed 3 bases at V and 0 bases at J, with 8 bases between. The length of the CDR3 is 15 residues. Germline values: CDR1 MDHEN, CDR2 SYDVKM.

J is TRBJ1-2 and V is TRBV5-1, with 8 positions matching TRBD1. The germline gives CDR1 SGHRS, CDR2 YFSETQ. This CDR3 spans 14 amino acids. V gave up 2 bases and J gave up 4 bases; unmatched junction bases: 4. CDR3 DNA sequence: TGCGCCAGCAGCTTTGACAGGGGTGGCTATGGCTACACCTTC. Its protein is CASSFDRGGYGYTF.

The chain carries TRBV6-5 and TRBJ2-5; TRBD1 is a possible D gene (5 bases). Germline CDR1 is MNHEY and CDR2 is SVGAGI. The CDR3 has 15 amino acids. Trimming left V 5 bases short and J 2 bases short, with 15 bases between. The CDR3 nucleotides are TGTGCCAGCAGTCCGCGACAAGGGGTACAAGAGACCCAGTACTTC. It yields the protein CASSPRQGVQETQYF.

The rearrangement links TRBV6-5 to TRBJ1-6; D is undetermined. The CDR3 sequence is 12 residues long. CDR1 is MNHEY, CDR2 SVGAGI, per germline. The V end lost 7 bases, the J end lost 7 bases, and 8 bases lay between the germline ends. Written as DNA, the CDR3 is TGTGCCAGCAAGGACCGGAATTCACCCCTCCACTTT. Protein: CASKDRNSPLHF.

The V and J genes are TRBV19 and TRBJ1-5; 9 bases line up with TRBD1. The CDR3 sequence is 16 residues long. The trim removed 8 bases at V and 1 base at J, leaving 9 bases unmatched. The germline CDR1 and CDR2 sequences are LNHDA and SQIVND (reference sequence). CDR3 nucleotides: TGTGCCAGTGCCCTACAGGGGGCGGGAAGCAATCAGCCCCAGCATTTT. Its protein product is CASALQGAGSNQPQHF.

The V and J genes are TRBV30 and TRBJ2-7; 9 nucleotides match TRBD1. This CDR3 has 14 residues. Looked up from germline, CDR1 is GTSNPN and CDR2 is SVGIG (reference sequence). Trimming cost V 3 bases and J 4 bases; bases outside gene matches: 7. The DNA of the CDR3 is TGTGCCTGGAGAGACAGGGGGTTTACTTACGAGCAGTACTTC. Translation: CAWRDRGFTYEQYF.

This CDR3 reads CASSPGGVGYTF. DNA of the CDR3: TGTGCCAGCAGCCCAGGGGGGGTGGGCTACACCTTC. The chain uses TRBV28 and TRBJ1-2, with TRBD1 matching over 7 bases. The CDR3 extends over 12 amino acids. In germline, CDR1 is MDHEN, CDR2 SYDVKM. V lost 6 bases and J lost 8; bases outside the gene matches: 6.

The chain uses TRBV4-3 and TRBJ2-7; TRBD2 agrees at 13 bases. The V segment lost 4 bases and the J segment 5 bases; nucleotides outside the gene matches: 8. The length of the CDR3 is 16 residues. Germline values: CDR1 LGHNA, CDR2 YSLEER. The CDR3 DNA follows: TGCGCCAGCAGCCCCAGGACTAGCGGGAGTTTCAACGAGCAGTACTTC. The encoded protein is CASSPRTSGSFNEQYF.

The J gene is TRBJ1-1, the V gene TRBV9; D is uncertain. Trimming stripped 0 bases from V and 4 bases from J, with 4 bases between. Per germline, CDR1 SGDLS and CDR2 YYNGEE. CDR3 length equals 12 residues. CDR3 amino acids: CASSVVGTEAFF. For the CDR3, the DNA is TGTGCCAGCAGCGTAGTGGGCACTGAAGCTTTCTTT.

This chain connects TRBV27 to TRBJ1-6; possible D gene TRBD1, 6 bases. The ends were cut back, 5 bases at V and 7 bases at J, with 21 bases in the middle. Germline V gene lookup returns CDR1 MNHEY and CDR2 SMNVEV (reference sequence). There are 17 residues in the CDR3. The CDR3, as DNA: TGTGCCAGCAGTGCTATACAGGGCCGACTCACGAATTCACCCCTCCACTTT. It translates to CASSAIQGRLTNSPLHF.

The chain uses TRBV5-6 and TRBJ2-7; 9 bases line up with TRBD1. Germline CDR1 is SGHDT and CDR2 is YYEEEE. Trimming removed 9 bases from V and 0 bases from J; junction bases left unmatched: 7. The CDR3 length is 14 residues. The CDR3 region is CATAVGQGSYEQYF. CDR3 in DNA: TGTGCCACCGCTGTGGGACAGGGCTCCTACGAGCAGTACTTC.

The chain couples TRBV7-2 to TRBJ2-3; 8 bases are a match to TRBD2. Germline CDR1 and CDR2: SGHTA and FQGNSA. J gave up 0 bases and V 4 bases, and 15 bases lay outside the gene matches. The length of the CDR3 is 19 residues. The DNA for the CDR3 is TGTGCCAGCAGCTCCCTCAAGGTGAGAACTAGCGGAAGCACAGATACGCAGTATTTT. It is translated as CASSSLKVRTSGSTDTQYF.

The rearrangement uses TRBV11-2 and TRBJ1-3; perhaps TRBD1 as D (6 bases). Trimming took 1 base from V and 2 from J, leaving 12 bases between them. The CDR3 consists of 16 residues. Germline CDR1 SGHAT, CDR2 FQNNGV. Here the CDR3 reads CASSLGVQGPGNTIYF. The CDR3, as DNA: TGTGCCAGCAGCTTAGGGGTTCAGGGGCCTGGAAACACCATATATTTT.

V gene TRBV28 combines with J gene TRBJ1-6; the D is unclear. Between the trimmed V and J ends, which lost 3 bases and 7 bases, there was a span of 16 bases. This CDR3 is built from 16 residues. From germline, CDR1 is MDHEN and CDR2 SYDVKM. The CDR3 loop is CASSLIGRRPNSPLHF. The CDR3 DNA is TGTGCCAGCAGTTTGATCGGCCGCAGACCGAATTCACCCCTCCACTTT.

V is TRBV19 and J is TRBJ1-2; D unclear. V was pared by 7 bases and J by 3 bases, with 12 bases between. The CDR3 covers 13 residues. Germline loops: CDR1 LNHDA, CDR2 SQIVND (reference sequence). The CDR3, as DNA: TGTGCCAGTACTAACAGCTTCGACTATGGCTACACCTTC. Translation: CASTNSFDYGYTF. The whole variable domain, remainder taken from reference TRBV19 and TRBJ1-2, is DGGITQSPKYLFRKEGQNVTLSCEQNLNHDAMYWYRQDPGQGLRLIYYSQIVNDFQKGDIAEGYSVSREKKESFPLTVTSAQKNPTAFYLCASTNSFDYGYTFGSGTRLTVV.

The chain recombines TRBV9 with TRBJ2-5; no clear D gene. Germline CDR1 and CDR2: SGDLS and YYNGEE. The CDR3 totals 11 residues. The V and J ends lost 7 bases and 3 bases respectively, with 7 bases between them. CDR3 loop: CASAREETQYF. The CDR3 DNA follows: TGTGCCAGCGCTAGGGAAGAGACCCAGTACTTC. The whole variable domain, filled in from reference TRBV9 and TRBJ2-5, reads DSGVTQTPKHLITATGQRVTLRCSPRSGDLSVYWYQQSLDQGLQFLIQYYNGEERAKGNILERFSAQQFPDLHSELNLSSLELGDSALYFCASAREETQYFGPGTRLLVL.